This T cell receptor (beta chain) was observed in a study of blood T cell repertoires in COVID-19. About the research overall: T cells, B-cell-depleted T cells, or PBMCs provided the cDNA or gDNA that served as material.

Sequencing used immunoSEQ multiplex PCR; TCRdb keeps in-frame clones, though not all of them. The sample holds roughly 100,000 clones, around nine tenths seen once. In its sample, this clone was seen once. Trimming cost V 4 bases and J 7 bases; bases outside gene matches: 10. This CDR3 spans 15 amino acids. CDR1 MNHEY and CDR2 SVGAGI come from the germline V gene. The sequenced sample consisted of peripheral blood. The chain recombines TRBV6-5 with TRBJ2-1, with TRBD1 matching over 7 bases. This receptor was obtained from a human donor in a cohort sampled during active COVID-19. The CDR3 nucleotides are TGTGCCAGCAGTTCCGGGCCCGACAGGGCGAATGAGCAGTTCTTC. This gives the protein CASSSGPDRANEQFF.